The 23 T cell receptor delta chains reported below all come from one sample, sequenced in a study of gamma-delta T cells after stem cell transplantation. TCRdb re-called the RT-PCR reads using CATT. The repertoire holds 3,000 or so delta-chain clones, with 30% as singletons. The source material was gamma-delta T cells. Source of these receptors: a human donor. It is not recorded whose cells these are; they may come from a transplant donor.

This clone counts as medium-sized. V gene TRDV2 combines with J gene TRDJ1; TRDD3 aligns across 11 bases. J lost 0 bases, V lost 0 bases, and 14 bases had no gene match. The germline V gene has CDR1 GEAIGNYY and CDR2 EKD. The CDR3 is made up of 20 amino acids. CDR3 in amino acids: CACDTLRQQLGDKNTDKLIF. In DNA form, the CDR3 reads TGTGCCTGTGACACCTTAAGACAGCAACTGGGGGATAAAAACACCGATAAACTCATCTTT.

Concerning this clone itself: A far larger clone is a single base away, which makes a read error likely. Other DNA sequences in this sample translate to the same CDR3. This rearrangement joins TRDV1 to TRDJ1; TRDD2 aligns across 8 bases. The CDR3 loop spans 23 amino acids. The germline CDR1 and CDR2 sequences are TSWWSYY and QGS. The CDR3 here is CALGDTPRTSYKYWVKFADKLIF. CDR3 in DNA: TGTGCCCTTGGGGACACCCCGAGGACTTCCTACAAGTACTGGGTAAAGTTCGCCGATAAACTCATCTTT.

This clone counts as medium-sized. The J gene is TRDJ4, the V gene TRDV2, with a weak D call TRDD3 (6 bases). The germline V gene has CDR1 GEAIGNYY and CDR2 EKD. V lost 0 bases, J lost 0 bases, and 25 bases lay in between. The CDR3 spans 19 residues. As DNA, the CDR3 is TGTGCCTGTGACACCGTTCCACATTCTGGGGCAAAGTTCCCCAGACCCCTGATCTTT. Amino acid sequence: CACDTVPHSGAKFPRPLIF.

Judged by abundance, this clone is medium-sized. V and J are TRDV2 and TRDJ1, with TRDD3 identical over 13 bases. CDR3 length: 17 residues. Germline V gene sequence: CDR1 GEAIGNYY, CDR2 EKD. V lost 3 bases and J lost 5; bases outside the gene matches: 11. CDR3 sequence: CACDSLLGDTLVDKLIF. The CDR3 DNA reads as TGTGCCTGTGACTCCTTACTGGGGGATACGCTGGTAGATAAACTCATCTTT.

This clone qualifies as medium-sized. The chain recombines TRDV2 with TRDJ1; TRDD3 matches at 11 bases. CDR1 is GEAIGNYY, CDR2 EKD, per germline. With 0 bases clipped from V and 7 bases from J, the junction kept 12 bases outside the gene matches. This CDR3 contains 17 residues. Here the CDR3 DNA reads TGTGCCTGTGACACCGTAAGTGGGGGATACGACAGGCGTAAACTCATCTTT. As protein: CACDTVSGGYDRRKLIF.

The rearrangement links TRDV1 to TRDJ1; D is perhaps TRDD2 (6 bases). Germline V gene data show CDR1 as TSWWSYY and CDR2 as QGS. The CDR3 extends over 21 amino acids. Trimming took off 2 bases at V and 0 bases at J, with 28 bases between the two ends. The CDR3 DNA reads TGTGCTCTTGGGGAAATAAGGCCCTCCTACGGGGTCGGGATGTACACCGATAAACTCATCTTT. It is translated as CALGEIRPSYGVGMYTDKLIF.

This clone was seen only a few times. The chain recombines TRDV2 with TRDJ1; 8 nucleotides match TRDD3. The germline gives CDR1 GEAIGNYY, CDR2 EKD. This CDR3 is 17 amino acids long. Unmatched junction bases numbered 10, after V lost 2 bases and J lost 0 bases. The CDR3 coding sequence is TGTGCCTGTGACAATCTGGGGGAAACTTTGTACACCGATAAACTCATCTTT. Protein: CACDNLGETLYTDKLIF.

This clone came up a few times. CDR3 in amino acids: CALGPHIWPSYGPGPTDKLIF. Here the CDR3 DNA reads TGTGCTCTTGGGCCCCATATTTGGCCTTCCTACGGGCCGGGTCCCACCGATAAACTCATCTTT. The rearrangement joins TRDV1 to TRDJ1; 9 nucleotides line up with TRDD2. CDR3 length: 21 residues. CDR1 is TSWWSYY and CDR2 is QGS in the germline V gene. The J segment lost 1 base and the V segment lost 5 bases, leaving 23 bases of the junction unmatched.

By sample share, this clone is medium-sized. The rearrangement links TRDV2 to TRDJ1, with 7 positions matching TRDD3. This CDR3 region has 16 residues. Germline V gives CDR1 GEAIGNYY, CDR2 EKD. V lost 5 bases and J lost 2; bases outside the gene matches: 13. CDR3 sequence reads: CACVALSGGGTDKLIF. In DNA, the CDR3 is TGTGCCTGTGTTGCCCTTTCTGGGGGTGGAACCGATAAACTCATCTTT.

V is TRDV2 and J is TRDJ1; 13 nucleotides line up with TRDD3. The germline V gene has CDR1 GEAIGNYY and CDR2 EKD. This CDR3 is 24 amino acids long. The ends lost 3 bases at V and 0 bases at J; junction bases unmatched: 27. CDR3 nucleotide sequence: TGTGCCTGTGACGCGGTACTGGGGGATACGAGTGGGGGGGGCCGCCCCGTCAACACCGATAAACTCATCTTT. Protein sequence: CACDAVLGDTSGGGRPVNTDKLIF.

This clone has only one observation. A far larger clone lies a single base away; this is likely a read error. Other DNA sequences from this sample encode an identical CDR3 as well. The rearrangement uses TRDV2 and TRDJ1; perhaps TRDD3 as D (6 bases). Germline V gene lookup returns CDR1 GEAIGNYY and CDR2 EKD. The CDR3 totals 15 residues. CDR3 sequence reads: CACDTVGDPPDKLIF. CDR3 DNA sequence: TGTGCCTGTGACACCGTCGGGGATCCCCCCGATAAACTCATCTTC.

This clone is a singleton in its sample. The sample holds other DNA sequences that translate to the same CDR3. The J gene is TRDJ1, the V gene TRDV1, with TRDD3 matching over 9 bases. The ends lost 1 base at V and 0 bases at J; junction bases unmatched: 18. The germline gives CDR1 TSWWSYY, CDR2 QGS. CDR3 size: 21 residues. CDR3 amino acids: CALGERMNLHYWGTYTDKLIF. In nucleotides, the CDR3 is TGTGCTCTTGGGGAACGGATGAACTTACATTACTGGGGGACATACACCGATAAACTCATCTTT.

About this clone itself: A far larger clone is one nucleotide away, so this likely arose from a read error. The V call is TRDV2, the J call TRDJ1; D is possibly TRDD3 (6 bases). The CDR3 consists of 20 residues. Germline V gene data show CDR1 as GEAIGNYY and CDR2 as EKD. The ends were cut back, 5 bases at V and 0 bases at J, with 30 bases in the middle. CDR3 coding DNA: TGTGCCTGTGGCACGGTTGGGACCCCCGATACGCGGGGTAACACCGATAAACTCATCTTT. It encodes CACGTVGTPDTRGNTDKLIF.

The chain has TRDV2 and TRDJ1, with TRDD3 identical over 12 bases. The CDR3 is 20 amino acids. From germline, CDR1 is GEAIGNYY and CDR2 EKD. With 0 bases clipped from V and 3 bases from J, the junction kept 16 bases outside the gene matches. CDR3 coding DNA: TGTGCCTGTGACACCGGAAATCTCCTGGGGGATACGCAGCACGCCGATAAACTCATCTTT. Translated, it gives CACDTGNLLGDTQHADKLIF.

About this clone itself: A much larger clone sits a single nucleotide away, making a read error possible. The chain links TRDV2 to TRDJ1; D is possibly TRDD3 (6 bases). Per germline, CDR1 GEAIGNYY and CDR2 EKD. This CDR3 is built from 15 residues. The V gene lost 3 bases and the J gene lost 0 bases, with 13 bases spanning the gap. This chain's CDR3 is CACDLLGLYTDKLIF. For the CDR3, the DNA is TGTGCCTGTGACTTGCTGGGGCTGTACACCGATAAACTCATCTTT.

The J gene is TRDJ1, the V gene TRDV2; 8 bases agree with TRDD3. Trimming cost V 3 bases and J 2 bases; bases outside gene matches: 16. This CDR3 is built from 18 residues. Germline V gives CDR1 GEAIGNYY, CDR2 EKD. CDR3 amino acids: CACDPVLGVQGATDKLIF. DNA of the CDR3: TGTGCCTGTGACCCCGTACTGGGGGTCCAGGGGGCGACCGATAAACTCATCTTT.

This chain links TRDV1 with TRDJ1; 12 positions match TRDD3. The germline V gene has CDR1 TSWWSYY and CDR2 QGS. Losses at the gene ends were 1 base for V and 8 bases for J; bases not matched to a gene: 23. The CDR3 is made up of 21 amino acids. CDR3 DNA: TGTGCTCTTGGGGAACCAACATTACTTCCTATCTCTACTGGGGGATACTTGAAACTCATCTTT. Its translation is CALGEPTLLPISTGGYLKLIF.

The V call is TRDV2, the J call TRDJ1, with unresolved D. This CDR3 has 14 amino acids. Germline values: CDR1 GEAIGNYY, CDR2 EKD. V gave up 3 bases and J gave up 1 base, with 11 bases separating them. In nucleotides, the CDR3 is TGTGCCTGTGACTATGTGCGGGGCACCGATAAACTCATCTTT. This encodes CACDYVRGTDKLIF.

By share, this clone counts as medium-sized. The chain links TRDV2 to TRDJ3, with 8 bases matching TRDD3. CDR3 size: 18 residues. Germline CDR1 reads GEAIGNYY; CDR2 reads EKD. Germline trimming cut 3 bases from V and 1 base from J; bases unmatched to any gene: 7. CDR3 protein: CACDAVGDGSWDTRQMFF. CDR3 nucleotide sequence: TGTGCCTGTGACGCGGTGGGGGATGGTTCCTGGGACACCCGACAGATGTTTTTC.

The chain joins TRDV3 to TRDJ1, with D possibly matching TRDD3 (7 bases). The germline V gene encodes CDR1 TVYSNPD and CDR2 GDNSRS (reference sequence). The V end lost 4 bases, the J end lost 0 bases, and 36 bases lay between the germline ends. This CDR3 spans 21 amino acids. Here the CDR3 DNA reads TGTGCCTGGGGACTTGGCCTTCCAAGGGGGGGATTGGGGTCGTACACCGATAAACTCATCTTT. Translation: CAWGLGLPRGGLGSYTDKLIF.

Judged by abundance, this clone is medium-sized. The rearrangement joins TRDV1 to TRDJ1; possible D gene TRDD2, 6 bases. The V gene's germline CDR1 is TSWWSYY and CDR2 QGS. Trimming removed 1 base at V and 0 bases at J, with 21 bases between. The CDR3 has 19 residues. CDR3 DNA sequence: TGTGCTCTTGGGGAACCCTTCCCCGACTCGTCCTCCCACACCGATAAACTCATCTTT. Its protein product is CALGEPFPDSSSHTDKLIF.

A note on this clone: A much larger clone differs by one base, so this may be a read error. This chain uses TRDV1 with TRDJ1, with 10 bases fitting TRDD3. Looked up from germline, CDR1 is TSWWSYY and CDR2 is QGS. The CDR3 covers 20 residues. This CDR3 reads CALVEVASRSDWGISDKPIF. CDR3 in DNA: TGTGCTCTTGTGGAGGTGGCTTCCCGATCGGACTGGGGGATCAGCGATAAACCCATCTTT.

This rearrangement joins TRDV2 to TRDJ1, with 7 bases matching TRDD3. Germline-derived CDR1 and CDR2 are GEAIGNYY and EKD. The V segment lost 0 bases and the J segment 0 bases; nucleotides outside the gene matches: 12. CDR3 length: 18 residues. CDR3 sequence reads: CACDTIWGEFKNTDKLIF. The CDR3 DNA reads as TGTGCCTGTGACACCATCTGGGGGGAGTTTAAAAACACCGATAAACTCATCTTT.